The 14 T cell receptor beta chains below all came from one sample that was sequenced in a study of spatial heterogeneity in lung cancer. Time point described: sample taken at primary tumor resection. Sequencing of whole RNA from tumor, nontumor lung or frozen PBMC involved no sorting. TCRdb used MiXCR to reprocess the 5' RACE reads, holding one entry per CDR3 protein. This table holds roughly 48,000 distinct CDR3 sequences, roughly 5% found once. This material consisted of PBMCs, taken at surgery. Receptors originate from a male donor with early-stage non-small cell lung cancer.

This chain links TRBV25-1 with TRBJ2-3, with TRBD2 matching over 8 bases. This CDR3 has 15 amino acids. Losses at the gene ends were 6 bases for V and 1 base for J; bases not matched to a gene: 6. CDR1 is MGHDK, CDR2 SYGVNS, per germline. CDR3 protein: CASSRSGARTDTQYF. The CDR3 DNA follows: TGTGCCAGCAGCCGTAGCGGGGCCCGCACAGATACGCAGTATTTT.

This clonotype was detected ten times or more. The V gene is TRBV19, the J gene TRBJ2-7; weak D call: TRBD2 (6 bases). V gave up 3 bases and J gave up 3 bases, with 15 bases separating them. The CDR3 runs 15 residues. CDR1 is LNHDA and CDR2 is SQIVND in the germline V gene (reference sequence). The CDR3 DNA sequence: TGTGCCAGTAGTATTGGGAGGACCGGGGTCTACGAGCAGTACTTC. It codes for CASSIGRTGVYEQYF.

On this clonotype itself: A read error may produce the germline difference seen at one junction end. This chain links TRBV12-3 or TRBV12-4 with TRBJ2-1; tentatively, D is TRBD2 (6 bases). This CDR3 is built from 15 residues. Written as DNA, the CDR3 is TGTGCCAGCAGCTACGGGAGCCAGGTCTACAATGAGCAGATCTTC. It is translated as CASSYGSQVYNEQIF.

The table lists this clonotype with many counts. The chain couples TRBV5-1 to TRBJ2-1; D may be TRBD1 or TRBD2 (9 bases each). V was clipped by 2 bases and J by 7 bases, with 25 bases between them. Germline CDR1 reads SGHRS; CDR2 reads YFSETQ. The CDR3 loop spans 18 amino acids. The CDR3 DNA is TGCGCCAGCAGCTTAGAACAGGGGGCCCTAGCGGGAAGGAATGAGCAGTTCTTC. It encodes CASSLEQGALAGRNEQFF.

The rearrangement joins TRBV7-2 to TRBJ2-2; a weak D match, TRBD1 (6 bases). Germline lookup yields CDR1 SGHTA and CDR2 FQGNSA. V was trimmed by 6 bases and J by 2 bases, leaving 16 bases between them. The CDR3 contains 16 residues. The CDR3, as DNA: TGTGCCAGCAGTTCGTCCGGGACAAAAAACACCGGGGAGCTGTTTTTT. Encoded protein: CASSSSGTKNTGELFF.

In its sample, this clonotype was seen many times. The chain links TRBV20-1 to TRBJ2-2; 7 positions match TRBD2. This CDR3 is 13 amino acids long. J lost 5 bases, V lost 2 bases, and 2 bases had no gene match. CDR1 and CDR2 (germline): DFQATT, SNEGSKA (reference sequence). The DNA for the CDR3 is TGCAGTGCTAGACCCGGGGGGACCGGGGAGCTGTTTTTT. Protein product: CSARPGGTGELFF.

In regard to this clonotype: This may arise from a read error, as a much more abundant clone is one base away. The chain joins TRBV7-9 to TRBJ1-6; D is ambiguous. The CDR3 spans 13 residues. Germline CDR1 is SEHNR and CDR2 is FQNEAQ (reference sequence). Here the CDR3 reads CANSLADLSPLHF. The DNA for the CDR3 is TGTGCCAACAGCTTAGCTGACCTTTCACCCCTCCACTTT.

V usage is TRBV7-2 and J usage is TRBJ2-5; no reliable D call. CDR3 length equals 15 residues. The V end lost 3 bases, the J end lost 1 base, and 12 bases lay between the germline ends. CDR1 SGHTA and CDR2 FQGNSA come from the germline V gene. The CDR3 protein is CASSLIGTAQETQYF. As DNA, the CDR3 is TGTGCCAGCAGCTTGATCGGAACGGCCCAAGAGACCCAGTACTTC.

At least ten counts were recorded for this clonotype. V and J are TRBV28 and TRBJ2-5, with TRBD1 as a possible D gene (7 bases). Trimming pared 6 bases from V and 6 bases from J, leaving 20 bases between. There are 15 residues in the CDR3. Germline values: CDR1 MDHEN, CDR2 SYDVKM. CDR3 DNA: TGTGCCAGCAGAACCCCGGACAGGAGGGGGAAGACCCAGTACTTC. Amino acids: CASRTPDRRGKTQYF. Full variable domain (remainder filled in from reference TRBV28 and TRBJ2-5): DVKVTQSSRYLVKRTGEKVFLECVQDMDHENMFWYRQDPGLGLRLIYFSYDVKMKEKGDIPEGYSVSREKKERFSLILESASTNQTSMYLCASRTPDRRGKTQYFGPGTRLLVL.

This clonotype was observed at least ten times. The chain couples TRBV7-9 to TRBJ1-1, with D possibly being TRBD1 (5 bases). The germline V and J ends were trimmed by 8 bases and 2 bases, with 12 bases remaining between them. Germline CDR1 reads SEHNR; CDR2 reads FQNEAQ (reference sequence). CDR3 length: 13 residues. In nucleotides, the CDR3 is TGTGCCAGCGGGATGGGACTCAACACTGAAGCTTTCTTT. Translating gives CASGMGLNTEAFF.

This clonotype was seen at least ten times. The chain has TRBV5-1 and TRBJ2-3; D might be TRBD2 (6 bases). V was pared by 5 bases and J by 3 bases, with 13 bases between. The CDR3 is 14 amino acids. Germline V gene sequence: CDR1 SGHRS, CDR2 YFSETQ. The DNA of the CDR3 is TGCGCCAGCAGGGGAGCAGGGAGGACAGATACGCAGTATTTT. Its translation: CASRGAGRTDTQYF.

The chain links TRBV7-6 to TRBJ1-3; maybe TRBD1 (5 bases). The CDR3 contains 17 residues. V was cut by 1 base and J by 8 bases, with 21 bases left in between. Germline values: CDR1 SGHVS, CDR2 FNYEAQ. The CDR3 here is CASSLGGSASAGDTIYF. The CDR3 DNA is TGTGCCAGCAGCTTAGGGGGCAGCGCCTCTGCGGGGGACACCATATATTTT.

This clonotype has ten or more counts. This chain links TRBV9 with TRBJ2-6; D call uncertain. Trimming took 0 bases from V and 9 from J, leaving 1 base between them. Germline CDR1 SGDLS, CDR2 YYNGEE. This CDR3 is built from 11 residues. CDR3 sequence (DNA): TGTGCCAGCAGCGTAGGCAACGTCCTGACTTTC. Protein product: CASSVGNVLTF. Together with reference TRBV9 and TRBJ2-6, the CDR3 gives the full variable domain: DSGVTQTPKHLITATGQRVTLRCSPRSGDLSVYWYQQSLDQGLQFLIQYYNGEERAKGNILERFSAQQFPDLHSELNLSSLELGDSALYFCASSVGNVLTFGAGSRLTVL.

This clonotype has a count of ten or more. The chain links TRBV20-1 to TRBJ2-3, with 13 bases that match TRBD2. V lost 5 bases and J lost 7; bases outside the gene matches: 18. Germline lookup yields CDR1 DFQATT and CDR2 SNEGSKA (reference sequence). The CDR3 loop spans 18 amino acids. The CDR3 DNA sequence: TGCAGTGCTCCCGGACTAGCGGGAGTTGGGGCCGCCCTCTATACGCAGTATTTT. It encodes CSAPGLAGVGAALYTQYF.